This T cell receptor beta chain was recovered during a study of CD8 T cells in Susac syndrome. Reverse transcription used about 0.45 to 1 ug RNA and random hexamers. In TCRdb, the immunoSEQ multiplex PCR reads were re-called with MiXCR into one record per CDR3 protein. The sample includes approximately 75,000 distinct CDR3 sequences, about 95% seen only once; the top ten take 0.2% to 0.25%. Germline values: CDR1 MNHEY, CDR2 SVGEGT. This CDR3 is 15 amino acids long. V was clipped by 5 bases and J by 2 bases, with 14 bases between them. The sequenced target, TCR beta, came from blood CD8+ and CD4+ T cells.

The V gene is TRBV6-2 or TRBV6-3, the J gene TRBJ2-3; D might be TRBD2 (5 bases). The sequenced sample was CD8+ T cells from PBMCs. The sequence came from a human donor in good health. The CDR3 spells CASSPGLGNTDTQYF. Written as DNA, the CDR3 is TGTGCCAGCAGTCCAGGACTGGGTAACACAGATACGCAGTATTTT.